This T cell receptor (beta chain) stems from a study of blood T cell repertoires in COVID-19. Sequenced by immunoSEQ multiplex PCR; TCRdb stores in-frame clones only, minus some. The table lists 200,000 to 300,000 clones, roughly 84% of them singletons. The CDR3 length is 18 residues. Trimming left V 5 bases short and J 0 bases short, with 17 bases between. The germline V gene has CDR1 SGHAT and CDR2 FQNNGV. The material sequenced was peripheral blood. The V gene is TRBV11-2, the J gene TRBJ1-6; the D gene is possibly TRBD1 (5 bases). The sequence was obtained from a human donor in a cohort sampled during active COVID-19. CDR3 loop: CASSPNGGSSSYNSPLHF. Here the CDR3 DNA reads TGTGCCAGCAGCCCAAATGGGGGGTCGAGCTCCTATAATTCACCCCTCCACTTT.